The T cell receptor (beta chain) under discussion was sequenced for a study of blood T cell repertoires in COVID-19. About the research overall: PBMCs, B-cell-depleted T cells, or T cells were the source of the cDNA or gDNA that made up the material.

The germline V gene has CDR1 MGHRA and CDR2 YSYEKL. This CDR3 comprises 16 residues. V lost 4 bases and J lost 1, with 14 bases in between. This table comes from immunoSEQ multiplex PCR, and its TCRdb copy is limited to in-frame clones, with some not included. Of roughly 90,000 clones in the sample, around 84% were seen once. The chain is built from TRBV4-1 and TRBJ2-1; D perhaps matches TRBD1 (5 bases). The specimen was peripheral blood. This receptor was obtained from a man aged 35 to 55 with acute or convalescent COVID-19. CDR3 protein: CASSPLTSGSYNEQFF. CDR3 sequence (DNA): TGCGCCAGCAGCCCTCTCACATCAGGGTCCTACAATGAGCAGTTCTTC.